Shown below are 4 T cell receptor beta chains from a single sample sequenced in a study of cytomegalovirus exposure and HLA in healthy donors. The PCR had 60 Vbeta and 13 Jbeta primers. Libraries were prepared by immunoSEQ multiplex PCR; TCRdb keeps only in-frame clonotypes and omits some of them. The top ten hold around 6.3% of the sample, which has about 89,000 clones, over 55% seen once. Sequenced material: PBMCs. These receptors were obtained from a woman aged 25-40 years in good health and CMV-seronegative.

V is TRBV21-1 and J is TRBJ2-1; no DNA check was done on the table's D call, TRBD1. TRBV21-1 is tagged as a pseudogene. This CDR3 spans 13 amino acids. The DNA for the CDR3 is TGTGCCAGCACCCCCCCTGGGCATACTGAGCAGTTCTTC. This sequence encodes CASTPPGHTEQFF.

CDR3 protein: CASSSILTGEQYF. Here the CDR3 DNA reads TGTGCCAGCAGCTCAATTCTCACAGGGGAGCAGTACTTC. The V gene is TRBV13, the J gene TRBJ2-7, with a weak D call TRBD1 (6 bases). The germline V and J ends were trimmed by 4 bases and 7 bases, with 14 bases remaining between them. The CDR3 covers 13 residues. The germline gives CDR1 PRHDT, CDR2 FYEKMQ (reference sequence).

This clone showed up just a few times. This chain links TRBV5-1 with TRBJ2-2; D may be TRBD2 (7 bases). Germline V CDR1 and CDR2: SGHRS, YFSETQ. V was shortened by 4 bases and J by 7 bases, with 29 bases between the two germline ends. This CDR3 has 19 amino acids. CDR3 sequence reads: CASSEAAPVGGRQGGELFF. Here the CDR3 DNA reads TGCGCCAGCAGCGAGGCCGCCCCGGTCGGGGGGCGTCAGGGCGGGGAGCTGTTTTTT.

The chain joins TRBV19 to TRBJ1-5; D call uncertain. The V end lost 5 bases, the J end lost 0 bases, and 11 bases lay between the germline ends. Germline V lookup: CDR1 LNHDA, CDR2 SQIVND (reference sequence). CDR3 length: 15 amino acids. The CDR3 loop is CASSLDGDSNQPQHF. In DNA, the CDR3 is TGTGCCAGTAGTCTCGACGGGGATAGCAATCAGCCCCAGCATTTT.